The 8 T cell receptor beta chains given below trace back to one sample, sequenced in a study of T-cell reconstitution after alpha-beta-depleted transplantation in children. Preparation of the TCRbeta library was carried out with unique molecular identifiers. TCRdb redid the calling of the PCR reads with MiXCR, one entry per CDR3 protein. The data contain some 290,000 distinct CDR3 sequences, over 8% of them singletons. The sequencing used PBMCs from the stem cell graft donor, collected from the stem cell graft. All receptors derive from a human donor who donated a stem cell graft to a child with SCID.

This clonotype has a handful of counts. The V and J genes are TRBV27 and TRBJ2-5, with D tentatively TRBD1 (6 bases). Germline V gives CDR1 MNHEY, CDR2 SMNVEV (reference sequence). With 10 bases removed from V and 0 bases from J, the gap between germline ends came to 12 bases. This CDR3 has 13 residues. CDR3 DNA sequence: TGTGCCACCCGACAGGACAACCAAGAGACCCAGTACTTC. Its protein is CATRQDNQETQYF.

This clonotype was counted many times. The CDR3 sequence: CASSPAVHNEQFF. CDR3 DNA: TGTGCCAGCTCACCAGCGGTACACAATGAGCAGTTCTTC. The chain is built from TRBV18 and TRBJ2-1; no reliable D call. CDR1 and CDR2 (germline): KGHSH, LQKENI. The CDR3 length is 13 residues. Deletions cut 2 bases from V and 5 bases from J, with 7 bases between.

The V call is TRBV9, the J call TRBJ1-1; 10 positions agree with TRBD1. The V gene's germline CDR1 is SGDLS and CDR2 YYNGEE. Germline trimming cut 0 bases from V and 0 bases from J; bases unmatched to any gene: 5. This CDR3 contains 17 residues. Written as DNA, the CDR3 is TGTGCCAGCAGCGTAGTCGACAGGGGGCTGATGAACACTGAAGCTTTCTTT. Its translation: CASSVVDRGLMNTEAFF.

The rearrangement links TRBV3-1 to TRBJ1-2, with D hard to call. V gave up 11 bases and J gave up 0 bases, with 19 bases separating them. There are 15 residues in the CDR3. Germline CDR1 and CDR2: LGHDT and YNNKEL (reference sequence). CDR3 residues: CASQRTGRSNYGYTF. CDR3 sequence (DNA): TGTGCCTCCCAACGGACGGGTCGATCTAACTATGGCTACACCTTC.

This clonotype was observed a handful of times. This rearrangement joins TRBV2 to TRBJ1-1, with D unclear. In germline, CDR1 is SNHLY, CDR2 FYNNEI. The CDR3 totals 15 residues. The germline V and J ends were trimmed by 7 bases and 3 bases, with 18 bases remaining between them. This CDR3 reads CASTEVPGSDTEAFF. The CDR3 DNA sequence: TGTGCCAGCACCGAGGTCCCGGGTTCTGACACTGAAGCTTTCTTT.

CDR3 protein: CSAGIELTDTQYF. CDR3 in DNA: TGCAGTGCCGGGATTGAGCTGACGGATACGCAGTATTTT. The V gene is TRBV20-1, the J gene TRBJ2-3, with D perhaps matching TRBD2 (5 bases). The CDR3 contains 13 residues. Looked up from germline, CDR1 is DFQATT and CDR2 is SNEGSKA (reference sequence). V was pared by 6 bases and J by 6 bases, with 16 bases between.

The chain carries TRBV6-1 and TRBJ2-7, with D perhaps assigned TRBD1 or TRBD2 (5 bases each). V lost 6 bases to trimming and J lost 7 bases, with 19 bases between them. The V gene's germline CDR1 is MNHNS and CDR2 SASEGT. The length of the CDR3 is 14 residues. CDR3 bases: TGTGCCAGCAGCTCAGGGTGGGGGACCCGGGAGCAGTACTTC. Translated, it gives CASSSGWGTREQYF.

This clonotype has ten or more counts. This chain connects TRBV7-6 to TRBJ2-3; 9 nucleotides line up with TRBD1. Germline V gives CDR1 SGHVS, CDR2 FNYEAQ. CDR3 length: 20 residues. The junction had 16 bases not matched to a gene; V was cut back by 2 bases and J by 1 base. The CDR3 DNA is TGTGCCAGCAGCTTATACCCGGGACAGGGTTTTTCGAGAGGCACAGATACGCAGTATTTT. Translation: CASSLYPGQGFSRGTDTQYF.